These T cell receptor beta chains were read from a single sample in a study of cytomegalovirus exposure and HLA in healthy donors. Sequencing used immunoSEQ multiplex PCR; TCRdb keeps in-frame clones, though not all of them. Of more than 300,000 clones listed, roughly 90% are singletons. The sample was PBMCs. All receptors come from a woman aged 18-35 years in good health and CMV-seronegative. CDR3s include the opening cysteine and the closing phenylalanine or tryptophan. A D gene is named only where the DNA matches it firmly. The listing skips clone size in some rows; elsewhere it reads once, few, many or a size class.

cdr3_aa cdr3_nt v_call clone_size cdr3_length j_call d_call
CASSAGQGALHEQYF TGTGCCAGCAGTGCGGGACAGGGGGCACTTCACGAGCAGTACTTC TRBV28 - 15 TRBJ2-7 TRBD1
CASSETGGPVSDTQYF TGCGCCAGCAGTGAGACGGGGGGGCCGGTCTCAGATACGCAGTATTTT TRBV10-2 - 16 TRBJ2-3 TRBD2
CASSAPPAGGTYSYNEQFF TGTGCCAGCAGCGCACCGCCGGCCGGGGGGACTTACTCCTACAATGAGCAGTTCTTC TRBV7-9 - 19 TRBJ2-1 TRBD2
CASSQDHRGNTEAFF TGCGCCAGCAGCCAGGACCACAGGGGGAACACTGAAGCTTTCTTT TRBV4-1 - 15 TRBJ1-1 TRBD1
CASRLTGLSGNTIYF TGCGCCAGCAGATTGACAGGGCTCTCTGGAAACACCATATATTTT TRBV5-1 - 15 TRBJ1-3 TRBD1
CASSSYIEAFF TGTGCCAGCAGTTCCTATATTGAAGCTTTCTTT TRBV2 - 11 TRBJ1-1 -
CSVGRADEQYF TGCAGCGTTGGACGAGCGGACGAGCAGTACTTC TRBV29-1 - 11 TRBJ2-7 -
CASSQDPAGFEKLFF TGCGCCAGCAGCCAAGATCCGGCAGGGTTTGAAAAACTGTTTTTT TRBV4-1 - 15 TRBJ1-4 -
CASTGLAVAYTDTQYF TGTGCCAGCACTGGACTAGCGGTTGCCTACACAGATACGCAGTATTTT TRBV19 - 16 TRBJ2-3 TRBD2
CASSSALRVYYGYTF TGTGCCAGCAGCTCCGCACTCAGGGTTTACTATGGCTACACCTTC TRBV7-9 - 15 TRBJ1-2 -
CASSHLAGDSYEQYF TGTGCCAGCAGTCACCTAGCGGGGGACTCCTACGAGCAGTACTTC TRBV4-2 - 15 TRBJ2-7 TRBD2
CASSYRDRVQETQYF TGTGCCAGTAGTTACCGGGACAGAGTACAAGAGACCCAGTACTTC TRBV19 once 15 TRBJ2-5 TRBD1
CASSLVSDQPQHF TGTGCCAGCAGCTTAGTCAGTGATCAGCCCCAGCATTTT TRBV11-2 - 13 TRBJ1-5 -
CAGGTDPGGYTF TGTGCCGGGGGGACGGATCCAGGAGGCTACACCTTC TRBV2 - 12 TRBJ1-2 -
CASSRDSLYEQYF TGTGCCAGCAGCCGGGACAGCCTCTACGAGCAGTACTTC TRBV27 few 13 TRBJ2-7 TRBD1
CASSFSQGSYGYTF TGTGCCAGCAGCTTTTCACAGGGGAGCTATGGCTACACCTTC TRBV11-2 - 14 TRBJ1-2 TRBD1
CASSYSSGGSGNTIYF TGTGCCAGCAGTTACTCGTCAGGGGGCTCTGGAAACACCATATATTTT TRBV6-6 - 16 TRBJ1-3 TRBD1
CASSSQGANYGYTF TGTGCCAGCAGTTCCCAGGGGGCTAACTATGGCTACACCTTC TRBV6-6 once 14 TRBJ1-2 TRBD1
CAWGSGQGDNGYTF TGTGCCTGGGGTTCGGGACAGGGAGACAATGGCTACACCTTC TRBV30 - 14 TRBJ1-2 TRBD1
CASSLAGTGGDYGYTF TGCGCCAGCAGCTTGGCCGGGACAGGGGGCGACTATGGCTACACCTTC TRBV5-1 - 16 TRBJ1-2 TRBD1
CASSLVPQAAGNTIYF TGTGCCAGCAGCTTAGTGCCACAGGCAGCTGGAAACACCATATATTTT TRBV7-6 - 16 TRBJ1-3 -
CASTGQALSYEQYF TGTGCCAGCACGGGACAGGCCCTCTCCTACGAGCAGTACTTC TRBV2 once 14 TRBJ2-7 TRBD1
CASSPVSGREADTQYF TGTGCCAGCAGCCCCGTTAGCGGGAGGGAAGCAGATACGCAGTATTTT TRBV7-9 - 16 TRBJ2-3 TRBD2
CASSVGQGRINEQFF TGTGCCAGCAGCGTAGGGCAGGGGAGAATCAATGAGCAGTTCTTC TRBV9 - 15 TRBJ2-1 -
CASSEVAEGGPEETQYF TGTGCCAGCAGTGAAGTGGCCGAGGGAGGGCCTGAGGAGACCCAGTACTTC TRBV6-1 once 17 TRBJ2-5 TRBD2
CASRTGLAGGNNEQFF TGCGCCAGCCGAACCGGCCTAGCGGGGGGGAACAATGAGCAGTTCTTC TRBV5-1 - 16 TRBJ2-1 TRBD2
CASSSLGRGAFETQYF TGTGCCAGCAGTTCATTGGGTCGGGGGGCCTTCGAGACCCAGTACTTC TRBV6-5 - 16 TRBJ2-5 -
CASTRSGTRSTDTQYF TGCGCCAGCACCCGCTCTGGGACTAGATCCACAGATACGCAGTATTTT TRBV5-1 - 16 TRBJ2-3 TRBD2
CASTWDRVGTEAFF TGTGCCAGTACCTGGGACAGGGTGGGAACTGAAGCTTTCTTT TRBV19 - 14 TRBJ1-1 TRBD1
CASSQDPPSARSYNEQFF TGCGCCAGCAGCCAAGATCCCCCTAGCGCTCGCTCCTACAATGAGCAGTTCTTC TRBV4-1 - 18 TRBJ2-1 -
CASSLGGEGYGYTF TGCGCCAGCAGCTTGGGGGGTGAGGGCTATGGCTACACCTTC TRBV5-1 - 14 TRBJ1-2 -
CSVATGRYNEQFF TGCAGCGTGGCGACAGGGCGGTACAATGAGCAGTTCTTC TRBV29-1 - 13 TRBJ2-1 TRBD1
CASSPERGAYTGELFF TGTGCCAGCTCACCAGAGCGGGGGGCCTACACCGGGGAGCTGTTTTTT TRBV18 - 16 TRBJ2-2 TRBD2
CASSPGTIVSEQYF TGTGCCAGCAGCCCGGGGACAATTGTCTCCGAGCAGTACTTC TRBV11-2 - 14 TRBJ2-7 -
CASSPQGAEAFF TGTGCCAGCAGTCCTCAGGGGGCTGAAGCTTTCTTT TRBV6-5 - 12 TRBJ1-1 TRBD1
CASSLVVGGYSGNTIYF TGTGCCAGCAGTTTGGTTGTAGGGGGTTACTCTGGAAACACCATATATTTT TRBV28 - 17 TRBJ1-3 -
CASSQEETGSYEQYF TGCGCCAGCAGCCAAGAGGAGACGGGTTCCTACGAGCAGTACTTC TRBV4-1 - 15 TRBJ2-7 -
CASRPTGGATEAFF TGTGCCAGCAGACCGACAGGGGGTGCCACTGAAGCTTTCTTT TRBV11-2 - 14 TRBJ1-1 TRBD1
CASRREDGYTF TGCGCCAGCAGAAGAGAGGATGGCTACACCTTC TRBV4-1 - 11 TRBJ1-2 -
CASLRANEQFF TGTGCCAGTTTACGAGCGAATGAGCAGTTCTTC TRBV2 - 11 TRBJ2-1 -
CATSSNRGRNTEAFF TGTGCCACCAGCAGTAACAGGGGGCGGAACACTGAAGCTTTCTTT TRBV15 - 15 TRBJ1-1 TRBD1
CASSQRTGGNYGYTF TGCGCCAGCAGCCAACGGACAGGGGGAAACTATGGCTACACCTTC TRBV5-1 - 15 TRBJ1-2 TRBD1
CASSLGPFTDTQYF TGTGCCAGCAGCTTAGGGCCCTTCACAGATACGCAGTATTTT TRBV7-2 - 14 TRBJ2-3 -
CAWSVGREVDEQYF TGTGCCTGGAGTGTAGGACGGGAGGTAGACGAGCAGTACTTC TRBV11-2 - 14 TRBJ2-7 TRBD2
CASSLLREGSKTQYF TGTGCCAGCAGTTTATTGCGGGAGGGTTCGAAGACCCAGTACTTC TRBV28 - 15 TRBJ2-5 TRBD2
CASRGQAHEKLFF TGTGCCAGCAGGGGACAGGCCCATGAAAAACTGTTTTTT TRBV7-9 - 13 TRBJ1-4 TRBD1
CSVWTGAPTDTQYF TGCAGCGTTTGGACAGGGGCCCCCACAGATACGCAGTATTTT TRBV29-1 - 14 TRBJ2-3 TRBD1
CASSGYSGANVLTF TGTGCCAGCAGTGGATACTCAGGGGCCAACGTCCTGACTTTC TRBV2 - 14 TRBJ2-6 -
CASTTSRTGSGNTIYF TGTGCCAGCACAACCTCTCGGACAGGCTCTGGAAACACCATATATTTT TRBV2 - 16 TRBJ1-3 TRBD1
CASSDFGQFNQPQHF TGTGCCAGCAGCGATTTTGGACAATTCAATCAGCCCCAGCATTTT TRBV7-8 - 15 TRBJ1-5 -
CASGRGNTEAFF TGTGCCAGCGGCAGGGGAAACACTGAAGCTTTCTTT TRBV27 - 12 TRBJ1-1 -
CASSGSGSRYQETQYF TGTGCCAGCAGTGGTTCCGGGAGTCGGTACCAAGAGACCCAGTACTTC TRBV2 few 16 TRBJ2-5 -
CASSHPYEGDEQYF TGTGCCAGCAGCCATCCCTATGAGGGGGACGAGCAGTACTTC TRBV7-9 once 14 TRBJ2-7 -
CASSLTTSTYEQYF TGCGCCAGCAGCTTAACCACATCGACCTACGAGCAGTACTTC TRBV5-1 - 14 TRBJ2-7 -
CASSGQGGYGYTF TGTGCCAGCAGTGGACAGGGGGGCTATGGCTACACCTTC TRBV6-4 once 13 TRBJ1-2 TRBD1
CASSQKPGTRGTNEQFF TGTGCCAGTAGTCAGAAACCGGGGACTAGGGGTACCAATGAGCAGTTCTTC TRBV19 - 17 TRBJ2-1 TRBD2
CASSLDGSGRSETQYF TGTGCCAGCAGCTTAGATGGTAGCGGGAGGAGCGAGACCCAGTACTTC TRBV7-2 once 16 TRBJ2-5 TRBD2
CASSFHRNMNTEAFF TGTGCCAGCAGCTTTCACAGGAACATGAACACTGAAGCTTTCTTT TRBV7-8 - 15 TRBJ1-1 -
CASSLGRQGGNYGYTF TGTGCCAGCAGCTTAGGACGGCAGGGTGGGAACTATGGCTACACCTTC TRBV7-8 few 16 TRBJ1-2 -
CASSIGQGSYEQYF TGTGCCAGCAGCATAGGACAGGGGTCCTACGAGCAGTACTTC TRBV5-5 - 14 TRBJ2-7 TRBD1